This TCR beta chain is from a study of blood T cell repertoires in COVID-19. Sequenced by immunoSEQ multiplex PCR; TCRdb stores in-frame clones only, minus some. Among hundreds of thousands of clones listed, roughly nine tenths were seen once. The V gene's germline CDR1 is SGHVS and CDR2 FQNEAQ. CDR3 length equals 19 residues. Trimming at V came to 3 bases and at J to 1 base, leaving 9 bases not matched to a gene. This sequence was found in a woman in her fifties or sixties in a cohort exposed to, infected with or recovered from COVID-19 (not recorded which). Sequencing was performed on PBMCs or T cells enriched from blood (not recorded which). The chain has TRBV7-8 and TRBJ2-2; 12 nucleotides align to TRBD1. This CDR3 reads CASSLVGTGGVRNTGELFF. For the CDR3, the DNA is TGTGCCAGCAGCTTGGTTGGGACAGGGGGCGTTCGGAACACCGGGGAGCTGTTTTTT. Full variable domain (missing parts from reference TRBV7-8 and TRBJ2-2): GAGVSQSPRYKVAKRGQDVALRCDPISGHVSLFWYQQALGQGPEFLTYFQNEAQLDKSGLPSDRFFAERPEGSVSTLKIQRTQQEDSAVYLCASSLVGTGGVRNTGELFFGEGSRLTVL.